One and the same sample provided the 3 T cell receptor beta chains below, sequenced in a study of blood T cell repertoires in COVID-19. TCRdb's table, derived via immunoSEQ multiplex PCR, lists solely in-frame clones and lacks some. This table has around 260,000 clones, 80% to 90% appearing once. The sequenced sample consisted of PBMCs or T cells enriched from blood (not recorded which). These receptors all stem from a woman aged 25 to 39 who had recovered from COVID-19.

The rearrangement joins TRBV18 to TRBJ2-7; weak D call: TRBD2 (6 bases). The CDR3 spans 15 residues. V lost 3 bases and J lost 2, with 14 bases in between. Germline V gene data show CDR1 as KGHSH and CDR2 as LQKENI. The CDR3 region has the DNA TGTGCCAGCTCACCGAATCGGGGAGGCACCTACGAGCAGTACTTC. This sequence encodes CASSPNRGGTYEQYF.

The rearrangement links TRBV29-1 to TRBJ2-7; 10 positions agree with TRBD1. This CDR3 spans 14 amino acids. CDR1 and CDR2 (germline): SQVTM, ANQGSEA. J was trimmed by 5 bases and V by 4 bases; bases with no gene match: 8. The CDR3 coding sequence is TGCAGCGTTGTGGGGACAGGGGAGTTACACGAGCAGTACTTC. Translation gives CSVVGTGELHEQYF.

CDR3: CASSQGGLGEGEQYF. Here the CDR3 DNA reads TGTGCCAGCAGCCAAGGGGGCCTGGGGGAGGGCGAGCAGTACTTC. V is TRBV3-1 (or the pseudogene TRBV3-2) and J is TRBJ2-7, with 7 bases matching TRBD2. Germline loops: CDR1 LGHDT, CDR2 YNNKEL (reference sequence). The V gene end was trimmed by 1 base and the J gene end by 6 bases; junction bases not matched to a gene: 9. This CDR3 contains 15 residues.